Below, 10 T cell receptor beta chains from the same sample are listed, as sequenced in a study of blood T cells in healthy people across ages. A second PCR of roughly 7 to 11 cycles used a sample-barcoded 5' primer and a J-beta primer mix. Each CDR3 protein gets one entry after TCRdb re-called the 5' RACE reads with MiXCR. Counted here are 1.5 million or so distinct CDR3 sequences, roughly 40% occurring once; the ten biggest clones make up less than 8%. The sequenced material came from blood. Source of these receptors: a woman aged 18-30 years in good health.

In its sample, this clonotype was seen a few times. This chain links TRBV4-2 with TRBJ2-5, with 10 positions matching TRBD2. The germline gives CDR1 LGHNA, CDR2 YNFKEQ. The length of the CDR3 is 16 residues. Trimming cost V 0 bases and J 11 bases; bases outside gene matches: 12. CDR3 region: CASSQDPAGGPDEQYF. CDR3 nucleotide sequence: TGTGCCAGCAGCCAAGATCCAGCGGGGGGGCCGGATGAGCAGTACTTC.

The CDR3 coding sequence is TGTGCCAGCAGTTACGGTGGGTGGGATGGCTACACCTTC. Its translation: CASSYGGWDGYTF. This sequence joins TRBV6-5 and TRBJ1-2, with D hard to call. V was clipped by 2 bases and J by 6 bases, with 10 bases between them. Germline loops: CDR1 MNHEY, CDR2 SVGAGI. This CDR3 has 13 residues.

With regard to this clonotype: This may be a read error: a much more frequent sequence differs by one nucleotide. This sequence joins TRBV7-9 and TRBJ2-5; D remains unclear. This CDR3 has 12 amino acids. Trimming took off 11 bases at V and 5 bases at J, with 15 bases between the two ends. From germline, CDR1 is SEHNR and CDR2 FQNEAQ (reference sequence). DNA for the CDR3: TGTGCCGGCACCCTACAGTTTGAGACCCAGTACTTC. Encoded protein: CAGTLQFETQYF.

This clonotype was seen only a few times. This sequence joins TRBV20-1 and TRBJ2-1; possibly TRBD1 for D (5 bases). The CDR3 is made up of 14 amino acids. The V end was cut by 6 bases, the J end by 0 bases, with 12 bases between. The germline V gene encodes CDR1 DFQATT and CDR2 SNEGSKA (reference sequence). The CDR3 sequence is CSALDMSSYNEQFF. The CDR3 DNA reads as TGCAGTGCCCTGGACATGAGCTCCTACAATGAGCAGTTCTTC.

J is TRBJ2-1 and V is TRBV4-1; 8 bases line up with TRBD2. The J segment lost 7 bases and the V segment lost 5 bases, leaving 7 bases of the junction unmatched. The CDR3 covers 14 residues. Germline CDR1 is MGHRA and CDR2 is YSYEKL. The CDR3 sequence is CASSGREGVNEQFF. CDR3 bases: TGCGCCAGCAGCGGACGGGAGGGGGTAAATGAGCAGTTCTTC.

The chain has TRBV12-3 or TRBV12-4 and TRBJ1-4, with D unclear. This CDR3 has 14 amino acids. Trimming removed 1 base at V and 8 bases at J, with 11 bases between. The CDR3 coding sequence is TGTGCCAGCAGTTTAGTTTTATTCGGGGAAAAACTGTTTTTT. This gives the protein CASSLVLFGEKLFF.

J is TRBJ2-2 and V is TRBV6-2 or TRBV6-3; D is unclear. Trimming shortened V by 5 bases and J by 5 bases, and 9 bases separated the two germline ends. Looked up from germline, CDR1 is MNHEY and CDR2 is SVGEGT. The CDR3 covers 13 residues. The CDR3, as DNA: TGTGCCAGCAGTAAAGACCCTACCGGGGAGCTGTTTTTT. Translating it yields CASSKDPTGELFF.

This clonotype appeared a few times. This rearrangement joins TRBV18 to TRBJ1-5; 8 positions match TRBD1. With V trimmed by 0 bases and J by 6 bases, 7 bases remained unmatched. The CDR3 totals 16 residues. Germline CDR1 is KGHSH and CDR2 is LQKENI. The CDR3 sequence is CASSPPGQGAGQPQHF. The CDR3 coding sequence is TGTGCCAGCTCACCACCAGGCCAGGGGGCTGGTCAGCCCCAGCATTTT.

The genes are TRBV20-1 and TRBJ2-3; D remains ambiguous. CDR1 is DFQATT and CDR2 is SNEGSKA in the germline V gene (reference sequence). The CDR3 totals 15 residues. The V end lost 1 base, the J end lost 1 base, and 12 bases lay between the germline ends. The CDR3 loop reads CSARAEGWGTDTQYF. As DNA, the CDR3 is TGCAGTGCTAGAGCGGAAGGGTGGGGCACAGATACGCAGTATTTT.

On this clonotype: A junction boundary mismatches the germline segment, possibly from a read error. The chain recombines TRBV4-1 with TRBJ1-1; 7 bases line up with TRBD1. Germline V gives CDR1 MGHRA, CDR2 YSYEKL. CDR3 length: 15 residues. CDR3 sequence: CAGSQVNRGKTEAFF. DNA for the CDR3: TGCGCCGGCAGCCAAGTCAACAGGGGCAAGACTGAAGCTTTCTTT.